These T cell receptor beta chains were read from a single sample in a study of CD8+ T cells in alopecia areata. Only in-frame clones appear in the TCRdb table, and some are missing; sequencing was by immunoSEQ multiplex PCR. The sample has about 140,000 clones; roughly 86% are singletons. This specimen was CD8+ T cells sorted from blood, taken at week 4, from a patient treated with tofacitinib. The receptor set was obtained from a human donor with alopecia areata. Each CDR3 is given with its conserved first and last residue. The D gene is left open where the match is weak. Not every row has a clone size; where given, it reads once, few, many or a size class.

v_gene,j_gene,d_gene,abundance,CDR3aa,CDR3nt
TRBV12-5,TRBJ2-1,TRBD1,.,CASGLGTGDNEQFF,TGTGCTAGTGGTTTGGGGACAGGGGACAATGAGCAGTTCTTC
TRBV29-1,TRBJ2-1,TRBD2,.,CSVETSGSNYEQFF,TGCAGCGTCGAGACTAGCGGGAGTAACTATGAGCAGTTCTTC
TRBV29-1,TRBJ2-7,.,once,CSVNYPTSYEQYF,TGCAGCGTTAACTACCCCACCTCCTACGAGCAGTACTTC
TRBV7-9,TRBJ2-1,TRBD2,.,CASSPPLAGVPSYNEQFF,TGTGCCAGCAGCCCGCCCCTAGCGGGGGTCCCCTCCTACAATGAGCAGTTCTTC
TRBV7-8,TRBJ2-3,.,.,CASSLEGLLRDTQYF,TGTGCCAGCAGCTTAGAGGGCCTATTGCGAGATACGCAGTATTTT
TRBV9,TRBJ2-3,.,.,CASSVVQGQYF,TGTGCCAGCAGCGTAGTACAGGGTCAGTATTTT
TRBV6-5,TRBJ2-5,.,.,CASYAGETQYF,TGTGCCAGCTACGCCGGGGAGACCCAGTACTTC
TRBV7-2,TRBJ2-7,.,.,CASSDLPGQKASYEQYF,TGTGCCAGCAGCGATCTCCCCGGACAGAAAGCCTCCTACGAGCAGTACTTC
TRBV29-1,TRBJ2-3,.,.,CSVEDRGGAPAYTQYF,TGCAGCGTTGAAGATCGTGGGGGGGCGCCTGCGTATACGCAGTATTTT
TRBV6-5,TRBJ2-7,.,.,CASSHTRGGEQYF,TGTGCCAGCAGTCATACTAGAGGGGGCGAGCAGTACTTC
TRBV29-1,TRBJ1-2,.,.,CSVLTSNYGYTF,TGCAGCGTTTTAACGTCGAACTATGGCTACACCTTC
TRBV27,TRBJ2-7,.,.,CAVRRDASYEQYF,TGTGCCGTACGCCGGGACGCCTCCTACGAGCAGTACTTC
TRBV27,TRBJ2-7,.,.,CASSLSSPYEQYF,TGTGCCAGCAGTTTATCGAGCCCTTACGAGCAGTACTTC
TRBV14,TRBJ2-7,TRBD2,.,CASSQPSREDPYSLYEQYF,TGTGCCAGCAGCCAACCTTCCCGGGAGGACCCTTACTCCCTGTACGAGCAGTACTTC
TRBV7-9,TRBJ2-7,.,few,CASSLAYHEQYF,TGTGCCAGCAGCTTAGCCTACCACGAGCAGTACTTC
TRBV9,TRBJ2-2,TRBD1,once,CASSLRTGGTGELFF,TGTGCCAGCAGCCTTAGGACAGGGGGCACCGGGGAGCTGTTTTTT
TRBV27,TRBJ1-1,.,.,CASSYAATAEAFF,TGTGCCAGCAGTTACGCAGCGACTGCTGAAGCTTTCTTT
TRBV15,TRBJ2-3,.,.,CATSRDGFTDTQYF,TGTGCCACCAGCAGAGACGGCTTCACAGATACGCAGTATTTT
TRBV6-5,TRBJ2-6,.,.,CASSSGANVLTF,TGTGCCAGCAGTTCCGGGGCCAACGTCCTGACTTTC
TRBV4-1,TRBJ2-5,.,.,CASSQESTQETQYF,TGCGCCAGCAGCCAAGAGTCTACCCAAGAGACCCAGTACTTC
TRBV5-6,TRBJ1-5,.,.,CASSPSPDQPQHF,TGTGCCAGCAGCCCTTCGCCGGACCAGCCCCAGCATTTT
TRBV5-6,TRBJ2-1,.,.,CASSLTGYEGEQFF,TGTGCCAGCAGCTTAACGGGATACGAGGGTGAGCAGTTCTTC
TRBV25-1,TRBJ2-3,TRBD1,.,CASSESRGPSTDTQYF,TGTGCCAGCAGTGAAAGCAGGGGGCCGAGCACAGATACGCAGTATTTT
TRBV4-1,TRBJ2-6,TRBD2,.,CASSRLTSGRSSGANVLTF,TGCGCCAGCAGCCGCTTGACTAGCGGGAGAAGCTCTGGGGCCAACGTCCTGACTTTC
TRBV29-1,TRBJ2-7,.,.,CSVEENWDEQYF,TGCAGCGTTGAAGAGAATTGGGACGAGCAGTACTTC
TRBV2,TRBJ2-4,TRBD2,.,CASSVTSGEELAKNIQYF,TGTGCCAGCAGTGTAACTAGCGGGGAAGAGTTAGCCAAAAACATTCAGTACTTC
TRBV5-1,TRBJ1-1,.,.,CASSSLGNTEAFF,TGCGCCAGCAGCTCCCTAGGAAACACTGAAGCTTTCTTT
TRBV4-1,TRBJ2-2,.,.,CASSQEVGGRTGELFF,TGCGCCAGCAGCCAAGAGGTTGGGGGGCGCACCGGGGAGCTGTTTTTT
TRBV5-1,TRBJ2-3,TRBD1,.,CASSLGQQGSTDTQYF,TGCGCCAGCAGCTTGGGACAACAGGGGAGCACAGATACGCAGTATTTT
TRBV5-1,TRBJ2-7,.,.,CACFSTGRPYEQYF,TGCGCCTGCTTCTCTACCGGGAGACCCTACGAGCAGTACTTC
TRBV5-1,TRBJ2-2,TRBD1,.,CASSLKMTGENTGELFF,TGCGCCAGCAGCTTAAAGATGACAGGGGAAAACACCGGGGAGCTGTTTTTT
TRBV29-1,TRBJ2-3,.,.,CSAPGAGDTQYF,TGCAGCGCTCCTGGAGCGGGAGATACGCAGTATTTT
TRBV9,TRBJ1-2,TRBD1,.,CASSVGDSRPYGYTF,TGTGCCAGCAGCGTAGGGGACAGTCGCCCCTATGGCTACACCTTC
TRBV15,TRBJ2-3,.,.,CATSRVQGTDTQYF,TGTGCCACCAGCAGAGTCCAGGGGACAGATACGCAGTATTTT
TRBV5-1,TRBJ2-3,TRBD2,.,CASSGLAGGLTDTQYF,TGCGCCAGCAGCGGGCTAGCGGGGGGCCTCACAGATACGCAGTATTTT
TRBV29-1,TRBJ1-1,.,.,CSVEDWAGNTEAFF,TGCAGCGTTGAAGATTGGGCAGGGAACACTGAAGCTTTCTTT
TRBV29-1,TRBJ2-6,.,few,CSVEEGVGSGANVLTF,TGCAGCGTTGAAGAAGGGGTCGGCTCTGGGGCCAACGTCCTGACTTTC
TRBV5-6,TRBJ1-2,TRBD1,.,CASSFRQGRYYGYTF,TGTGCCAGCAGCTTTCGACAGGGTCGTTACTATGGCTACACCTTC
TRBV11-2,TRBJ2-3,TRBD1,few,CASREGGWSGTDTQYF,TGTGCCAGCCGTGAAGGGGGCTGGTCAGGCACAGATACGCAGTATTTT
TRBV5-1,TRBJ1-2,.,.,CASSWTDLNYGYTF,TGCGCCAGCAGCTGGACAGATCTTAACTATGGCTACACCTTC
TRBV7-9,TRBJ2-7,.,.,CASSNTGVPYEQYF,TGTGCCAGCAGCAACACCGGGGTTCCCTACGAGCAGTACTTC
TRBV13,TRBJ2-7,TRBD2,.,CASSTAGERDEQYF,TGTGCCAGCAGTACAGCGGGGGAAAGGGACGAGCAGTACTTC
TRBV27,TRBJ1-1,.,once,CASSLQGWVNTEAFF,TGTGCCAGCAGTTTACAGGGGTGGGTGAACACTGAAGCTTTCTTT
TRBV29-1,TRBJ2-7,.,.,CSVAPSAYEQYF,TGCAGCGTTGCCCCCTCGGCCTACGAGCAGTACTTC
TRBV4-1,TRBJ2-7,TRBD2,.,CASSQVLGSGGDEQYF,TGTGCCAGCAGCCAAGTCTTAGGTAGCGGGGGAGACGAGCAGTACTTC
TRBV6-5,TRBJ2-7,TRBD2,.,CASSYLVASGTYEQYF,TGTGCCAGCAGTTACCTTGTTGCTAGCGGGACGTACGAGCAGTACTTC
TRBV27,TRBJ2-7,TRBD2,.,CASSFAGGPYEQYF,TGTGCCAGCAGTTTTGCGGGAGGGCCATACGAGCAGTACTTC
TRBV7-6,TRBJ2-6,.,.,CASSLGPWSGANVLTF,TGTGCCAGCAGCTTGGGGCCTTGGTCTGGGGCCAACGTCCTGACTTTC
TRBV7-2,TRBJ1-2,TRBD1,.,CASSYNQGDGYTF,TGTGCCAGCAGCTATAACCAGGGGGACGGCTACACCTTC
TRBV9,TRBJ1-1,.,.,CASSVEEGRAFF,TGTGCCAGCAGCGTAGAAGAGGGACGGGCTTTCTTT
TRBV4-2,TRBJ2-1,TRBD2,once,CASSFSALAGDNEQFF,TGTGCCAGCAGCTTTAGCGCACTAGCGGGAGACAATGAGCAGTTCTTC
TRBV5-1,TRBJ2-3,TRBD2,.,CASSPGTSVGGADTQYF,TGCGCCAGCAGCCCCGGGACTAGCGTGGGAGGGGCGGATACGCAGTATTTT
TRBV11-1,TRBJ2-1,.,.,CASSRGPPYYNEQFF,TGTGCCAGCAGCCGCGGTCCCCCCTACTACAATGAGCAGTTCTTC
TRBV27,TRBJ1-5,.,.,CASGRGSNQPQHF,TGTGCCAGCGGTAGGGGTAGCAATCAGCCCCAGCATTTT
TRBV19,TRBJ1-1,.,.,CASHRNTEAFF,TGTGCCAGTCACAGGAACACTGAAGCTTTCTTT